The T cell receptor beta chain under discussion was sequenced for a study of blood T cell repertoires in COVID-19. Trimming cost V 3 bases and J 4 bases, with 3 bases left between them. The CDR3 extends over 11 amino acids. Per the germline V gene, CDR1 is MNHNS and CDR2 is SASEGT. Here immunoSEQ multiplex PCR was the method, and the copy in TCRdb shows in-frame clones only, minus some. The table records nearly 50,000 clones, around 86% of them present only once. This chain joins TRBV6-1 and TRBJ1-2; D not certain. Sample: peripheral blood. This receptor was taken from a middle-aged man with active COVID-19. The CDR3 here is CASSDRYGYTF. CDR3 DNA sequence: TGTGCCAGCAGTGACCGCTATGGCTACACCTTC.